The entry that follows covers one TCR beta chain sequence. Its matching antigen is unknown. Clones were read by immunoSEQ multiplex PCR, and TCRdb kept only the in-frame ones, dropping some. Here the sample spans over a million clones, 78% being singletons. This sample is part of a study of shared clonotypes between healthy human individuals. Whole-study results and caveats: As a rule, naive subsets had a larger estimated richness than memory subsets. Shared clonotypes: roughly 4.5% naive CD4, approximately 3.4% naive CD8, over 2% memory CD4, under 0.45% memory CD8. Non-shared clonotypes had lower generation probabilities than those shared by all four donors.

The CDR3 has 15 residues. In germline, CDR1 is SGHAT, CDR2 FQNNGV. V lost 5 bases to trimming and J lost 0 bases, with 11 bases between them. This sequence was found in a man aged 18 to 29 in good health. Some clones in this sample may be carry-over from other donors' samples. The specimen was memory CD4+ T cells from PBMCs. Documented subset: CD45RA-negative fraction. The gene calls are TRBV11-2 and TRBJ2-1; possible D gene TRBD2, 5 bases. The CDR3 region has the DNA TGTGCCAGCAGCGCGGGTCTAAGCTCCTACAATGAGCAGTTCTTC. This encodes CASSAGLSSYNEQFF. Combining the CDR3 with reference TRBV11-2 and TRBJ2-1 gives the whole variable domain EAGVAQSPRYKIIEKRQSVAFWCNPISGHATLYWYQQILGQGPKLLIQFQNNGVVDDSQLPKDRFSAERLKGVDSTLKIQPAKLEDSAVYLCASSAGLSSYNEQFFGPGTRLTVL.